This is a list of T cell receptor beta chains from one sample in a study of CD8 T cells in Susac syndrome. TCRdb called the immunoSEQ multiplex PCR reads again in MiXCR, with one record for every CDR3 protein. This sample yields 160,000 or so distinct CDR3 sequences, of which under 95% are seen a single time; roughly 0.08% belongs to the top ten. The sequenced sample consisted of CD4+ T cells from PBMCs. The receptors were gathered from a human donor in good health. Each CDR3 is given with its conserved first and last residue. D genes are given only for firm matches. Part of the rows lack a size; the others show once, few, many or a class for expanded clones.

size	V	D	J	DNA	CDR3
.	TRBV20-1	TRBD1	TRBJ2-1	TGCAGTGCTTTGTCCCCCGGGACAGGGGGCAATGAGCAGTTCTTC	CSALSPGTGGNEQFF
few	TRBV6-5	.	TRBJ2-5	TGTGCCAGCAGTTACGCGGGGGAGACCCAGTACTTC	CASSYAGETQYF
.	TRBV20-1	.	TRBJ1-3	TGCAGCCTAACTCTTGGAAACACCATATATTTT	CSLTLGNTIYF
.	TRBV6-5	TRBD1	TRBJ2-5	TGTGCCAGCAGTTTCACCGGGACCGGGGACAGGGGGCGAAAGACCCAGTACTTC	CASSFTGTGDRGRKTQYF
.	TRBV20-1	TRBD1	TRBJ1-2	TGCAGTGTCCCCACAGGGGGCGTATATGGCTACACCTTC	CSVPTGGVYGYTF
.	TRBV6-2/TRBV6-3	.	TRBJ1-2	TGTGCCAGCAGTTATGACAGCTTTAACTATGGCTACACCTTC	CASSYDSFNYGYTF
.	TRBV6-2/TRBV6-3	.	TRBJ1-2	TGTGCCAGCAGCCGGGCCTACTTGCTCCCCTATGGCTACACCTTC	CASSRAYLLPYGYTF
.	TRBV6-5	.	TRBJ2-3	TGTGCCAGCAGTTACCCCAAGGGGGATACGCAGTATTTT	CASSYPKGDTQYF
.	TRBV10-3	.	TRBJ1-1	TGTGCCATCAGTGACCAGAACACTGAAGCTTTCTTT	CAISDQNTEAFF
.	TRBV7-3	TRBD1	TRBJ2-3	TGTGCCAGCAGCATAAACAGGGGAGATACGCAGTATTTT	CASSINRGDTQYF
.	TRBV3-1	.	TRBJ2-1	TGTGCCAGCAGCCTTAGAGGAGAAGCGGAGCAGTTCTTC	CASSLRGEAEQFF
.	TRBV23-1	.	TRBJ1-1	TGCGCCAGCAGCCCAGGACAGAGTGCGAGCACTGAAGCTTTCTTT	CASSPGQSASTEAFF
few	TRBV18	.	TRBJ2-7	TGTGCCAGCTCACCTACAGGGAGCTCCTACGAGCAGTACTTC	CASSPTGSSYEQYF
.	TRBV7-2	.	TRBJ2-1	TGTGCCAGCAGCTTAGAGCCGTTCTCCTACAATGAGCAGTTCTTC	CASSLEPFSYNEQFF
.	TRBV29-1	TRBD2	TRBJ2-7	TGCAGCGTTGATCTAGCGGGAGGAGGGCTCGAGCAGTACTTC	CSVDLAGGGLEQYF
.	TRBV5-1	.	TRBJ2-2	TGCGCCAGCAGCTTAGGGGTCTCGAACACCGGGGAGCTGTTTTTT	CASSLGVSNTGELFF
.	TRBV20-1	TRBD1	TRBJ2-7	TGCAGTGCTCAGGACAGGCTCGTCAGGGACGAGCAGTACTTC	CSAQDRLVRDEQYF
.	TRBV20-1	.	TRBJ2-7	TGCAGTGCTAGAGATCCCCCCCGGCGCGGACGCTCCTACGAGCAGTACTTC	CSARDPPRRGRSYEQYF